Following are 10 T cell receptor beta chains from one sample sequenced in a study of CD8 T cells in Susac syndrome. When the RNA was reverse transcribed, random hexamers were used with an input of about 0.45 to 1 ug. Via MiXCR, TCRdb re-called the immunoSEQ multiplex PCR reads, giving one row per CDR3 protein. The data hold around 170,000 distinct CDR3 sequences, with more than 90% observed a single time. The material sequenced was CD4+ T cells from PBMCs. These receptors originate from a human donor with Susac syndrome.

This clonotype has a handful of counts. This CDR3 reads CASSRQGGGQPQHF. CDR3 bases: TGTGCCAGTAGCCGACAGGGAGGGGGTCAGCCCCAGCATTTT. This chain uses TRBV19 with TRBJ1-5; 7 bases agree with TRBD1. Germline values: CDR1 LNHDA, CDR2 SQIVND (reference sequence). This CDR3 has 14 residues. Trimming cost V 6 bases and J 6 bases; bases outside gene matches: 8.

This chain uses TRBV9 with TRBJ2-2; D is unclear. Trimming took off 0 bases at V and 6 bases at J, with 6 bases between the two ends. CDR1 SGDLS and CDR2 YYNGEE come from the germline V gene. CDR3 length: 13 amino acids. Here the CDR3 DNA reads TGTGCCAGCAGCGTAGAGCCCGCCGGGGAGCTGTTTTTT. It specifies CASSVEPAGELFF.

The rearrangement joins TRBV3-1 to TRBJ2-7, with TRBD2 matching 7 bases. Trimming took 3 bases from V and 3 from J; bases not matched to a gene: 11. Germline V gene data show CDR1 as LGHDT and CDR2 as YNNKEL (reference sequence). This CDR3 spans 16 amino acids. The CDR3 nucleotides read TGTGCCAGCAGCCAGTCGGGACTACATGGTAGCTACGAGCAGTACTTC. Translated, it gives CASSQSGLHGSYEQYF.

The chain has TRBV5-6 and TRBJ1-4; D might be TRBD1 (6 bases). V was cut by 4 bases and J by 2 bases, with 15 bases left in between. This CDR3 region has 16 residues. The germline gives CDR1 SGHDT, CDR2 YYEEEE. The CDR3 sequence: CASSSITGSTNEKLFF. The CDR3 nucleotides read TGTGCCAGCAGCAGCATAACAGGGTCGACTAATGAAAAACTGTTTTTT.

This rearrangement joins TRBV20-1 to TRBJ1-4; 9 bases are a match to TRBD1. Unmatched junction bases numbered 8, after V lost 6 bases and J lost 6 bases. This CDR3 has 14 amino acids. Germline CDR1 is DFQATT and CDR2 is SNEGSKA (reference sequence). CDR3 region: CSAASGQGDEKLFF. CDR3 nucleotide sequence: TGCAGTGCCGCCTCGGGACAGGGCGATGAAAAACTGTTTTTT.

The rearrangement links TRBV15 to TRBJ2-1, with D tentatively TRBD2 (5 bases). The CDR3 spans 15 residues. V gave up 2 bases and J gave up 0 bases, with 8 bases separating them. Looked up from germline, CDR1 is LNHNV and CDR2 is YYDKDF (reference sequence). Here the CDR3 reads CATSRSGGSYNEQFF. CDR3 DNA: TGTGCCACCAGCAGATCAGGAGGCTCCTACAATGAGCAGTTCTTC.

The chain combines TRBV12-3 or TRBV12-4 with TRBJ1-2; 7 bases are a match to TRBD1. V trimming: 6 bases; J trimming: 2 bases; junction bases outside the gene matches: 9. The CDR3 sequence is 15 residues long. CDR3 in amino acids: CASSQWGQKNYGYTF. In nucleotides, the CDR3 is TGTGCCAGCAGCCAATGGGGACAGAAAAACTATGGCTACACCTTC.

This chain links TRBV2 with TRBJ1-2; 7 bases are shared with TRBD1. CDR3 size: 12 residues. V shed 8 bases, J shed 1 base, and the junction held 1 base outside the gene matches. Germline values: CDR1 SNHLY, CDR2 FYNNEI. The CDR3 sequence is CASGDSNYGYTF. CDR3 sequence (DNA): TGTGCCAGCGGGGACAGTAACTATGGCTACACCTTC.

V is TRBV20-1 and J is TRBJ1-5; D is uncertain. Germline assignment: CDR1 DFQATT and CDR2 SNEGSKA (reference sequence). Trimming removed 1 base at V and 6 bases at J, with 13 bases between. This CDR3 spans 14 amino acids. The CDR3 region has the DNA TGCAGTGCTAGAGGGGTCAGCCGGAGTCAGCCCCAGCATTTT. It encodes CSARGVSRSQPQHF.

The chain uses TRBV30 and TRBJ2-5; D may be TRBD2 (5 bases). V was clipped by 0 bases and J by 5 bases, with 10 bases between them. Germline V CDR1 and CDR2: GTSNPN, SVGIG (reference sequence). This CDR3 region has 13 residues. The CDR3 here is CAWSVGLLETQYF. The CDR3 DNA is TGTGCCTGGAGTGTAGGACTCTTGGAGACCCAGTACTTC.